This T cell receptor (beta chain) stems from a study of cytomegalovirus exposure and HLA in healthy donors. Healthy individuals who donated bone marrow served as the donors. The CDR3 extends over 14 amino acids. The germline gives CDR1 LNHDA, CDR2 SQIVND (reference sequence). 60 Vbeta and 13 Jbeta primers were used in PCR. This table comes from immunoSEQ multiplex PCR, and its TCRdb copy is limited to in-frame clones, with some not included. The sample has about 110,000 clones, 74% seen once; the top ten hold around 5%. This clone was recorded a few times. What it binds is unknown. General study findings and limits: An analysis that came later showed most CMV-associated TCR beta chains appearing HLA-restricted. Later analysis reportedly placed an Asian-associated ancestry cluster below the roughly 600-donor mean in N-insertions. The authors later linked a missense DCLRE1C variant to TCR beta V- and J-gene trimming.

The TCR originated in a man under 40 in good health and CMV-seropositive. Sequenced: PBMCs. The gene calls are TRBV19 and TRBJ2-5, with D perhaps matching TRBD1 (6 bases). The J call may be faulty, since TRBJ2-7 better matches the DNA end. This CDR3 reads CASSLQGSPYEQYF. The CDR3, as DNA: TGTGCCAGTAGTCTACAGGGTAGCCCCTACGAGCAGTACTTC.